Listed here are 21 T cell receptor beta chains from one sample, sequenced in a study of T cells after yellow fever vaccination. One entry per CDR3 protein, called by TCRdb with MiXCR from the 5' RACE reads. This repertoire shows 450,000 to 600,000 distinct CDR3 sequences, about a sixth found once; its top ten account for 17%. This specimen consisted of PBMCs, obtained more than 4 days after the first yellow fever vaccination. The receptor set was obtained from a man aged 18 to 30 who received the YFV17D yellow fever vaccine.

This clonotype was seen only a few times. DNA for the CDR3: TGTGCCAGCACCCCTGGGCTAGCGGCGGATACGCAGTATTTT. This sequence encodes CASTPGLAADTQYF. This chain joins TRBV27 and TRBJ2-3; 7 bases agree with TRBD2. This CDR3 region has 14 residues. Trimming at V came to 7 bases and at J to 6 bases, leaving 10 bases not matched to a gene. Germline loops: CDR1 MNHEY, CDR2 SMNVEV (reference sequence).

This clonotype occurred a few times. The chain recombines TRBV12-3 or TRBV12-4 with TRBJ2-3; 14 bases fit TRBD2. The CDR3 runs to 16 residues. V was pared by 5 bases and J by 5 bases, with 6 bases of the junction left unmatched. CDR3 loop: CASSPTSGGARDTQYF. For the CDR3, the DNA is TGTGCCAGCAGTCCGACTAGCGGGGGGGCCAGAGATACGCAGTATTTT.

This clonotype was seen at least ten times. CDR3 region: CASSGGGLSFTNEKLFF. Written as DNA, the CDR3 is TGTGCCAGCAGTGGTGGAGGGCTGAGTTTTACTAATGAAAAACTGTTTTTT. The chain has TRBV12-3 or TRBV12-4 and TRBJ1-4; D remains unclear. Deletions cut 5 bases from V and 2 bases from J, with 18 bases between. The CDR3 contains 17 residues.

This clonotype was detected a few times. The chain uses TRBV5-6 and TRBJ2-7; 8 bases are a match to TRBD1. Germline loops: CDR1 SGHDT, CDR2 YYEEEE. The CDR3 covers 14 residues. V was clipped by 6 bases and J by 2 bases; unmatched bases: 7. In DNA form, the CDR3 reads TGTGCCAGCACCCTGACAGGGGATACCTACGAGCAGTACTTC. Translated, it gives CASTLTGDTYEQYF.

The chain joins TRBV12-3 or TRBV12-4 to TRBJ2-3; D remains ambiguous. Trimming took off 5 bases at V and 5 bases at J, with 11 bases between the two ends. The length of the CDR3 is 13 residues. CDR3 nucleotides: TGTGCCAGCAGTATTGCGACTGTAGATACGCAGTATTTT. It translates to CASSIATVDTQYF.

The table lists this clonotype with a count of one. The V gene is TRBV2, the J gene TRBJ2-1; weak D call: TRBD1 (6 bases). Germline loops: CDR1 SNHLY, CDR2 FYNNEI. This CDR3 is 13 amino acids long. The V and J ends lost 5 bases and 3 bases respectively, with 8 bases between them. CDR3 loop: CASSNRVYNEQFF. CDR3 nucleotides: TGTGCCAGCAGTAACAGGGTCTACAATGAGCAGTTCTTC.

This clonotype appeared a few times. This chain links TRBV6-2 or TRBV6-3 with TRBJ1-5; D may be TRBD1 (6 bases). This CDR3 is built from 15 residues. Germline CDR1 MNHEY, CDR2 SVGEGT. Trimming removed 4 bases from V and 0 bases from J, with 10 bases in between. CDR3 loop: CASSLTGSSNQPQHF. DNA of the CDR3: TGTGCCAGCAGTTTGACAGGAAGTAGCAATCAGCCCCAGCATTTT.

This clonotype was picked up a small number of times. This CDR3 is CASSLGGTGVHNSPLHF. In DNA form, the CDR3 reads TGTGCCAGCAGCTTAGGAGGGACAGGGGTCCATAATTCACCCCTCCACTTT. The rearrangement joins TRBV7-9 to TRBJ1-6; TRBD1 matches at 10 bases. The trim removed 1 base at V and 5 bases at J, leaving 5 bases unmatched. The CDR3 contains 17 residues. The germline V gene encodes CDR1 SEHNR and CDR2 FQNEAQ (reference sequence).

This clonotype was observed many times. This rearrangement joins TRBV4-3 to TRBJ1-1; D gene ambiguous. The germline V and J ends were trimmed by 10 bases and 1 base, with 4 bases remaining between them. The CDR3 is 10 amino acids. CDR1 and CDR2 from the germline V gene are LGHNA and YSLEER. The DNA for the CDR3 is TGCGCCACATGGAACACTGAAGCTTTCTTT. This encodes CATWNTEAFF.

This clonotype was seen more than once but under ten times. The chain is built from TRBV4-3 and TRBJ2-3; 7 nucleotides match TRBD1. The CDR3 has 17 amino acids. V was clipped by 0 bases and J by 5 bases; unmatched bases: 11. CDR1 and CDR2 (germline): LGHNA, YSLEER. The CDR3 DNA follows: TGCGCCAGCAGCCAAGACCGACAGGGTAGGGGCGGAGATACGCAGTATTTT. Its protein product is CASSQDRQGRGGDTQYF.

This clonotype came up a few times. This chain links TRBV18 with TRBJ1-4; no reliable D call. Per the germline V gene, CDR1 is KGHSH and CDR2 is LQKENI. V was pared by 3 bases and J by 0 bases, with 14 bases between. The CDR3 covers 17 residues. The chain's CDR3 is CASSPVHGFATNEKLFF. CDR3 sequence (DNA): TGTGCCAGCTCACCCGTCCATGGGTTTGCAACTAATGAAAAACTGTTTTTT. The full variable domain, rest sourced from reference TRBV18 and TRBJ1-4, is NAGVMQNPRHLVRRRGQEARLRCSPMKGHSHVYWYRQLPEEGLKFMVYLQKENIIDESGMPKERFSAEFPKEGPSILRIQQVVRGDSAAYFCASSPVHGFATNEKLFFGSGTQLSVL.

The chain couples TRBV4-2 to TRBJ2-5, with 10 positions matching TRBD2. The V gene's germline CDR1 is LGHNA and CDR2 YNFKEQ. The junction had 10 bases not matched to a gene; V was cut back by 1 base and J by 2 bases. The CDR3 contains 18 residues. For the CDR3, the DNA is TGTGCCAGCAGCCAAGTGTCAGTAGCGGGGGGCGTACAAGAGACCCAGTACTTC. This translates into CASSQVSVAGGVQETQYF.

This clonotype has just one count. This rearrangement joins TRBV7-2 to TRBJ2-1, with unresolved D. The germline V and J ends were trimmed by 3 bases and 10 bases, with 10 bases remaining between them. Germline V gene sequence: CDR1 SGHTA, CDR2 FQGNSA. This CDR3 contains 12 residues. CDR3 residues: CASSFLRLEQFF. For the CDR3, the DNA is TGTGCCAGCAGCTTCCTTCGGTTGGAGCAGTTCTTC.

This clonotype has more than one count but fewer than ten. V is TRBV18 and J is TRBJ2-1, with a weak D call TRBD1 (5 bases). This CDR3 has 14 amino acids. With 6 bases removed from V and 8 bases from J, the gap between germline ends came to 17 bases. Germline V lookup: CDR1 KGHSH, CDR2 LQKENI. The CDR3 DNA reads as TGTGCCAGCTCTCTTGGGGCCGCTGAGGATGAGCAGTTCTTC. This gives the protein CASSLGAAEDEQFF.

This clonotype was counted between two and nine times. The chain carries TRBV18 and TRBJ1-1; 7 positions agree with TRBD1. J gave up 2 bases and V 3 bases, and 12 bases lay outside the gene matches. This CDR3 has 17 amino acids. The germline V gene has CDR1 KGHSH and CDR2 LQKENI. This CDR3 reads CASSPQLRQGPNTEAFF. DNA for the CDR3: TGTGCCAGCTCACCCCAACTACGACAGGGACCCAACACTGAAGCTTTCTTT.

In this sample, this clonotype turned up a few times. V usage is TRBV5-1 and J usage is TRBJ1-1, with D uncertain. The CDR3 is 14 residues long. Trimming took 7 bases from V and 3 from J, leaving 16 bases between them. Germline assignment: CDR1 SGHRS and CDR2 YFSETQ. The DNA for the CDR3 is TGCGCCAGCGAGGCGAGCCCCTGGGACACTGAAGCTTTCTTT. Protein sequence: CASEASPWDTEAFF.

The chain couples TRBV7-3 to TRBJ2-6; D is unresolved. Looked up from germline, CDR1 is SGHTA and CDR2 is FQGTGA. The CDR3 has 18 residues. Trimming left V 1 base short and J 2 bases short, with 15 bases between. The CDR3 sequence: CASSLSDADSTGANVLTF. DNA for the CDR3: TGTGCCAGCAGCTTAAGTGACGCGGATTCCACTGGGGCCAACGTCCTGACTTTC.

The genes are TRBV24-1 and TRBJ2-4, with D unclear. V lost 4 bases and J lost 1, with 4 bases in between. The CDR3 has 13 residues. Germline V lookup: CDR1 KGHDR, CDR2 SFDVKD. CDR3: CATSDGAKNIQYF. In DNA, the CDR3 is TGTGCCACCAGTGACGGGGCCAAAAACATTCAGTACTTC.

The chain carries TRBV20-1 and TRBJ1-2; weak D call: TRBD1 (6 bases). CDR1 and CDR2 from the germline V gene are DFQATT and SNEGSKA (reference sequence). The V gene lost 5 bases and the J gene lost 0 bases, with 19 bases spanning the gap. The CDR3 length is 16 residues. The CDR3 coding sequence is TGCAGTGCTCTCCCTCTAGACAGGCCCTCTAACTATGGCTACACCTTC. Protein sequence: CSALPLDRPSNYGYTF.

The chain carries TRBV9 and TRBJ1-6; 9 bases map to TRBD1. J lost 5 bases, V lost 6 bases, and 9 bases had no gene match. The germline gives CDR1 SGDLS, CDR2 YYNGEE. The CDR3 runs to 16 residues. In DNA form, the CDR3 reads TGTGCCAGCACCGGGGACAGGGAATCAAATAATTCACCCCTCCACTTT. It codes for CASTGDRESNNSPLHF. The whole variable domain, remainder taken from reference TRBV9 and TRBJ1-6, is DSGVTQTPKHLITATGQRVTLRCSPRSGDLSVYWYQQSLDQGLQFLIQYYNGEERAKGNILERFSAQQFPDLHSELNLSSLELGDSALYFCASTGDRESNNSPLHFGNGTRLTVT.

This clonotype has just a few counts. The chain is built from TRBV5-8 and TRBJ1-5; D unresolved. Germline V gives CDR1 SGHTS, CDR2 YDEGEE. The V and J ends lost 4 bases and 5 bases respectively, with 7 bases between them. The CDR3 totals 12 residues. DNA of the CDR3: TGTGCCAGCAGCAGATACGATCAGCCCCAGCATTTT. Translation gives CASSRYDQPQHF.